This T cell receptor (beta chain) comes out of a study of control samples from healthy donors and cancer patients. Profiling relied on immunoSEQ multiplex PCR, and the TCRdb table lists in-frame clones only, not all of them. In the table there are around 120,000 clones, more than 75% of which are singletons. Germline V gives CDR1 SGDLS, CDR2 YYNGEE. The CDR3 runs to 13 residues. V lost 3 bases, J lost 1 base, and 4 bases lay in between. The source is a woman aged 70-85 years in good health. Sequenced sample: blood. The rearrangement joins TRBV9 to TRBJ2-2; the D is unclear. CDR3 amino acids: CASSDRNTGELFF. For the CDR3, the DNA is TGTGCCAGCAGCGACAGGAACACCGGGGAGCTGTTTTTT.